This TCR beta chain originates from a study of tumor-infiltrating lymphocytes in primary liver carcinoma. On the study more broadly: Stage T1-T3 N0M0 tumors measured roughly 4.2 to 10 cm at most.

The template, about 500 ng total RNA, yielded TCR beta cDNA made with a constant-region primer. Three nested multiplex PCR rounds of slightly modified ARM-PCR generated TCR beta libraries. For approximately 10 cycles apiece, the opening two PCR rounds ran with TRBV1-TRBV30 forward primers and a C-beta reverse primer. One entry per CDR3 protein results from TCRdb running MiXCR on the multiplex PCR reads. The sample lists some 190,000 distinct CDR3 sequences, around four fifths seen once, with less than 20% in the top ten. Bulk tissue was left unsorted, and RNA and DNA were co-extracted from 20-30 mg of it. Germline V gene lookup returns CDR1 SQVTM and CDR2 ANQGSEA. The CDR3 totals 13 residues. The V gene lost 6 bases and the J gene lost 9 bases, with 20 bases spanning the gap.

This clonotype was obtained from a man in his forties with primary liver carcinoma and hepatitis B virus infection. Material: tumor tissue from primary liver carcinoma. The gene calls are TRBV29-1 and TRBJ1-1, with a possible D match to TRBD1 (6 bases). CDR3 bases: TGCAGCGTCTCGAATCGGGGGGCAACTAAAGCTTTCTTT. Residues: CSVSNRGATKAFF.